The source of this TCR beta chain is a study of T cell repertoires in cytomegalovirus infection. Study details: Both a matching HLA type and CMV infection were indicated by public TCR beta signatures. Overall study results and limits: Summed frequency of public TCR beta families distinguished CMV carriers with the relevant HLA. The ex vivo response was dominated by HLA-C-restricted CMV-specific TCR beta clonotypes.

TCRdb re-derived calls from the reads in MiXCR, one entry per CDR3 protein. The table records around 130,000 distinct CDR3 sequences, roughly 25% of them present only once. This clonotype occurred many times. Its antigen remains unidentified. The CDR3 is made up of 15 amino acids. Germline V gene lookup returns CDR1 SGHTA and CDR2 FQGNSA. The V gene lost 1 base and the J gene lost 1 base, with 9 bases spanning the gap. The genes are TRBV7-2 and TRBJ2-3; the D is unclear. The sequenced sample consisted of PBMCs, sequenced either directly or after in vitro stimulation (not recorded which). This sequence was found in a human donor in good health (CMV status not recorded). Some clones in this sample may be carry-over from other donors' samples. CDR3 residues: CASSLVPLRTDTQYF. In DNA, the CDR3 is TGTGCCAGCAGCTTAGTCCCCCTCCGCACAGATACGCAGTATTTT.